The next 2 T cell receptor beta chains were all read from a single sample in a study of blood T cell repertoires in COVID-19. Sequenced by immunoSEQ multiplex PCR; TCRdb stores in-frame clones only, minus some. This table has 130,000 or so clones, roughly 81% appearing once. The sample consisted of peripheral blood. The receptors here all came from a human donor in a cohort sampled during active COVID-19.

CDR3 protein: CASSYSSGGATYEQYF. CDR3 in DNA: TGTGCCAGCAGTTATTCAAGCGGGGGCGCGACCTACGAGCAGTACTTC. The chain has TRBV6-5 and TRBJ2-7, with TRBD2 matching over 8 bases. The CDR3 contains 16 residues. Trimming at V came to 3 bases and at J to 2 bases, leaving 9 bases not matched to a gene. CDR1 and CDR2 (germline): MNHEY, SVGAGI.

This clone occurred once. In DNA form, the CDR3 reads TGTGCCACCAAAAACGGGTCGAACACCGGGGAGCTGTTTTTT. This encodes CATKNGSNTGELFF. The rearrangement links TRBV7-3 to TRBJ2-2; D not resolved. This CDR3 region has 14 residues. Trimming removed 10 bases at V and 0 bases at J, with 12 bases between. Germline loops: CDR1 SGHTA, CDR2 FQGTGA.